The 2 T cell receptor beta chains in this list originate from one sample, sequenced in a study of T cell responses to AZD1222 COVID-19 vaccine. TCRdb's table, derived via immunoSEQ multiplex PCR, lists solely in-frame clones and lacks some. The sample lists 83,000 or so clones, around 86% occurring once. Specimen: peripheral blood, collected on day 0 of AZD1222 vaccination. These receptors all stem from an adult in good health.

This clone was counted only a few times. The CDR3 DNA sequence: TGTGCCAGCAGCCCGGGACTAGCGGGAGATACGCAGTATTTT. Its translation: CASSPGLAGDTQYF. V gene TRBV7-2 combines with J gene TRBJ2-3, with TRBD2 matching 12 bases. Germline V gene lookup returns CDR1 SGHTA and CDR2 FQGNSA. This CDR3 region has 14 residues. Trimming cost V 5 bases and J 5 bases; bases outside gene matches: 2. Complete variable domain (other parts from reference TRBV7-2 and TRBJ2-3): GAGVSQSPSNKVTEKGKDVELRCDPISGHTALYWYRQSLGQGLEFLIYFQGNSAPDKSGLPSDRFSAERTGGSVSTLTIQRTQQEDSAVYLCASSPGLAGDTQYFGPGTRLTVL.

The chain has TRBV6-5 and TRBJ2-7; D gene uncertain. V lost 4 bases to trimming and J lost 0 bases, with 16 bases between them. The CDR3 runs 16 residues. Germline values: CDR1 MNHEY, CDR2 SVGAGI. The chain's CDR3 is CASSSFAGAHSYEQYF. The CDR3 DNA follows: TGTGCCAGCAGTTCCTTCGCAGGAGCTCACTCCTACGAGCAGTACTTC.